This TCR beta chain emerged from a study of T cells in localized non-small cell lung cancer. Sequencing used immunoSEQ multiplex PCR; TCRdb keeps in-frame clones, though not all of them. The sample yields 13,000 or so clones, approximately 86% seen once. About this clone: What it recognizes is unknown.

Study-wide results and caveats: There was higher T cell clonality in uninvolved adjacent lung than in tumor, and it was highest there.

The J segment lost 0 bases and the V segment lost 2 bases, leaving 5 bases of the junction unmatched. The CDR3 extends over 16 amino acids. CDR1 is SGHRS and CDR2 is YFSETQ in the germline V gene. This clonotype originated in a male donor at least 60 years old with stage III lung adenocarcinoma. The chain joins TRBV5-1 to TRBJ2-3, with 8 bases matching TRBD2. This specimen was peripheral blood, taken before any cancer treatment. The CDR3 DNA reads TGCGCCAGCAGCTTTCGAGCGGGGGATAGCACAGATACGCAGTATTTT. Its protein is CASSFRAGDSTDTQYF.